A selection of T cell receptor beta chains follows, all from one sample in a study of cytomegalovirus exposure and HLA in healthy donors. Sequenced by immunoSEQ multiplex PCR; TCRdb stores in-frame clones only, minus some. Here the sample table reports about 110,000 clones. Sequencing was carried out using PBMCs. These receptors were collected from a man aged 45-60 years in good health and CMV-seronegative. Both conserved end residues are part of each CDR3. D genes are given only for firm matches.

V gene	D gene	J gene	CDR3 protein	CDR3 DNA
TRBV19	TRBD1	TRBJ2-2	CASNPGTGNTGELFF	TGTGCCAGCAATCCCGGGACAGGGAACACCGGGGAGCTGTTTTTT
TRBV9	NA	TRBJ1-1	CASSGRDFNTEAFF	TGTGCCAGCAGCGGACGGGATTTTAACACTGAAGCTTTCTTT
TRBV29-1	NA	TRBJ2-7	CSVEVGAGEQYF	TGCAGCGTTGAAGTGGGGGCGGGTGAGCAGTACTTC
TRBV7-2	TRBD1	TRBJ2-1	CASSRSGTDYNEQFF	TGTGCCAGCAGCCGCTCGGGGACAGACTACAATGAGCAGTTCTTC
TRBV10-3	TRBD1	TRBJ1-1	CAISPDRVSTEAFF	TGTGCCATCAGTCCCGACAGGGTGAGCACTGAAGCTTTCTTT
TRBV9	TRBD2	TRBJ2-3	CASNLAGTDTQYF	TGTGCCAGCAACCTAGCGGGCACAGATACGCAGTATTTT
TRBV9	TRBD2	TRBJ2-1	CASSARTSGGTNEQFF	TGTGCCAGCAGCGCCCGGACTAGCGGGGGTACCAATGAGCAGTTCTTC
TRBV15	TRBD1	TRBJ1-4	CATSREDRAHEKLFF	TGTGCCACCAGCAGAGAAGACAGGGCCCATGAAAAACTGTTTTTT
TRBV4-3	NA	TRBJ1-2	CASGNAPPGFEDGYTF	TGCGCCAGCGGAAACGCTCCCCCAGGGTTTGAAGATGGCTACACCTTC
TRBV7-3	NA	TRBJ1-1	CASSLLRNTEAFF	TGTGCCAGCAGCTTACTCCGGAACACTGAAGCTTTCTTT
TRBV6-5	NA	TRBJ2-7	CASSYSRGPYEQYF	TGTGCCAGCAGTTACTCAAGGGGCCCCTACGAGCAGTACTTC
TRBV5-5	NA	TRBJ2-6	CASSLDRLNFAGANVLTF	TGTGCCAGCAGCTTGGACAGGCTTAACTTCGCTGGGGCCAACGTCCTGACTTTC
TRBV5-4	TRBD2	TRBJ2-7	CASSMGTLRGLAGGEQYF	TGTGCCAGCAGCATGGGAACACTAAGGGGGCTAGCGGGAGGAGAGCAGTACTTC
TRBV7-6	NA	TRBJ1-5	CASSLGQPNQPQHF	TGTGCCAGCAGCTTGGGCCAGCCCAATCAGCCCCAGCATTTT
TRBV28	TRBD1	TRBJ2-7	CASRDRGRNEQYF	TGTGCCAGCAGGGACAGGGGGCGCAACGAGCAGTACTTC
TRBV7-9	TRBD1	TRBJ1-2	CFLSTWTGGGYTF	TGCTTCCTCAGCACATGGACAGGGGGAGGCTACACCTTC
TRBV6-6	NA	TRBJ2-3	CASGGSTDTQYF	TGTGCCAGCGGGGGCAGCACAGATACGCAGTATTTT
TRBV5-1	NA	TRBJ1-1	CASTLGPVLGMNTEAFF	TGCGCCAGCACCCTTGGCCCAGTTCTGGGCATGAACACTGAAGCTTTCTTT
TRBV10-3	NA	TRBJ2-7	CATGQGVSAYEQYF	TGTGCCACAGGTCAAGGTGTTAGCGCCTACGAGCAGTACTTC
TRBV18	TRBD2	TRBJ2-5	CASSPWEGEETQYF	TGTGCCAGCTCACCATGGGAGGGCGAGGAGACCCAGTACTTC